This T cell receptor (beta chain) was retrieved from a study of blood T cell repertoires in COVID-19. Study context: COVID-19 samples from acute and convalescent phases originated in the United States, Italy and Spain. PBMCs, B-cell-depleted T cells, or T cells provided the cDNA or gDNA that made up the material.

This clone was counted once. The CDR3 spans 16 residues. CDR1 LNHDA and CDR2 SQIVND come from the germline V gene (reference sequence). The ends lost 4 bases at V and 0 bases at J; junction bases unmatched: 4. Data came from immunoSEQ multiplex PCR; TCRdb stores just in-frame clones and leaves some out. The sample has about 380,000 clones, 88% seen once; the top ten hold roughly 1.2%. Participants were aged roughly 18 to 90 years, lived in some 23 US areas, and enrolled virtually. Each participant's cohort was designated according to participant-reported clinical history. This clonotype originated in a woman aged 18-30 years who had recovered from COVID-19. The rearrangement uses TRBV19 and TRBJ2-4, with TRBD1 matching 9 bases. The sequencing input was PBMCs or T cells enriched from blood (not recorded which). The DNA of the CDR3 is TGTGCCAGTAGTAAGGGACAGGGATTAGCCAAAAACATTCAGTACTTC. This sequence encodes CASSKGQGLAKNIQYF.